These 14 T cell receptor beta chains were all obtained from the same sample, sequenced in a study of T cell repertoires in cytomegalovirus infection. No antigen is known for these receptors. TCRdb reprocessed the reads with MiXCR, giving one entry per CDR3 protein. The sample lists under 50,000 distinct CDR3 sequences, roughly 22% occurring once. This sample comprised CD8+ T cells from cultured PBMCs, obtained from culture after CMV antigen stimulation. The receptor source for this set is a human donor in good health (CMV status not recorded). Some clones in this sample may be carry-over from other donors' samples.

The rearrangement joins TRBV14 to TRBJ2-1; 8 bases are shared with TRBD2. The junction had 10 bases not matched to a gene; V was cut back by 0 bases and J by 9 bases. Germline-derived CDR1 and CDR2 are SGHDN and FVKESK. The CDR3 sequence is 16 residues long. In DNA form, the CDR3 reads TGTGCCAGCAGCCAAGATCTCGGGGGGGGCCGGGGTGAGCAGTTCTTC. This encodes CASSQDLGGGRGEQFF.

The chain uses TRBV20-1 and TRBJ2-7; no clear D. The V gene's germline CDR1 is DFQATT and CDR2 SNEGSKA (reference sequence). The CDR3 loop spans 11 amino acids. V was pared by 2 bases and J by 4 bases, with 6 bases between. The CDR3 sequence: CSARNDYEQYF. CDR3 DNA: TGCAGTGCTAGAAACGATTACGAGCAGTACTTC.

This chain connects TRBV19 to TRBJ1-5; the D gene is possibly TRBD1 (5 bases). The CDR3 is made up of 16 amino acids. V was clipped by 3 bases and J by 1 base, with 13 bases between them. Germline-derived CDR1 and CDR2 are LNHDA and SQIVND (reference sequence). As DNA, the CDR3 is TGTGCCAGTAGTATTAAAGTAGGGGTAAGCAATCAGCCCCAGCATTTT. It yields the protein CASSIKVGVSNQPQHF.

This sequence joins TRBV2 and TRBJ1-1, with D possibly matching TRBD1 (5 bases). Germline CDR1 is SNHLY and CDR2 is FYNNEI. V was clipped by 1 base and J by 11 bases, with 14 bases between them. The CDR3 length is 13 residues. The CDR3 DNA follows: TGTGCCAGCAGTGAAGTTCTGGGGACCTGGGCTTTCTTT. This translates into CASSEVLGTWAFF.

This clonotype was seen a few times. The J gene is TRBJ1-1, the V gene TRBV11-1; maybe TRBD1 (6 bases). V dropped 3 bases and J dropped 5 bases, with 16 bases sitting between them. CDR1 SGHAT and CDR2 FQDESV come from the germline V gene (reference sequence). The CDR3 totals 15 residues. CDR3 sequence (DNA): TGTGCCAGCAGCTTTTACAGGGAAAGGAGAACTGAAGCTTTCTTT. This translates into CASSFYRERRTEAFF.

This clonotype came up a few times. The chain has TRBV7-9 and TRBJ2-1; 9 bases fit TRBD1. The CDR3 runs 19 residues. The germline V gene has CDR1 SEHNR and CDR2 FQNEAQ (reference sequence). The trim removed 6 bases at V and 3 bases at J, leaving 18 bases unmatched. The CDR3 loop reads CASRGPGQGIVKNYNEQFF. For the CDR3, the DNA is TGTGCCAGCAGAGGACCGGGACAGGGCATCGTTAAGAACTACAATGAGCAGTTCTTC.

The table lists this clonotype with a count of one. The rearrangement links TRBV19 to TRBJ1-2; 9 bases fit TRBD1. There are 13 residues in the CDR3. Germline trimming cut 4 bases from V and 5 bases from J; bases unmatched to any gene: 2. Germline V lookup: CDR1 LNHDA, CDR2 SQIVND (reference sequence). The CDR3 loop reads CASSTGTGYGYTF. The CDR3, as DNA: TGTGCCAGTAGTACCGGGACAGGGTATGGCTACACCTTC.

The chain couples TRBV10-2 to TRBJ1-1; D is undetermined. Germline V gene data show CDR1 as WSHSY and CDR2 as SAAADI. Trimming removed 3 bases from V and 8 bases from J, with 16 bases in between. The CDR3 has 14 residues. This CDR3 reads CASSEWADGDEAFF. In nucleotides, the CDR3 is TGCGCCAGCAGTGAATGGGCGGACGGAGACGAAGCTTTCTTT.

This clonotype was seen more than once but under ten times. J is TRBJ1-1 and V is TRBV25-1; no clear D gene. From germline, CDR1 is MGHDK and CDR2 SYGVNS. V was cut by 3 bases and J by 0 bases, with 2 bases left in between. The CDR3 spans 12 residues. CDR3 DNA: TGTGCCAGCAGTGATATGAACACTGAAGCTTTCTTT. Translated, it gives CASSDMNTEAFF.

The chain uses TRBV7-2 and TRBJ1-2; the D gene is possibly TRBD1 (6 bases). Looked up from germline, CDR1 is SGHTA and CDR2 is FQGNSA. With 5 bases removed from V and 0 bases from J, the gap between germline ends came to 16 bases. The CDR3 loop spans 16 amino acids. The DNA of the CDR3 is TGTGCCAGCAGCGGGACAACCAACGCGGCTAACTATGGCTACACCTTC. It specifies CASSGTTNAANYGYTF.

The chain is built from TRBV6-5 and TRBJ2-1; D remains ambiguous. CDR3 size: 17 residues. The germline V and J ends were trimmed by 0 bases and 2 bases, with 14 bases remaining between them. Germline V gene lookup returns CDR1 MNHEY and CDR2 SVGAGI. CDR3 DNA sequence: TGTGCCAGCAGTTACTCTGATAGGGCGGTGCCCTACAATGAGCAGTTCTTC. It is translated as CASSYSDRAVPYNEQFF.

The J gene is TRBJ2-1, the V gene TRBV7-2, with TRBD2 matching 7 bases. This CDR3 region has 17 residues. The germline V gene encodes CDR1 SGHTA and CDR2 FQGNSA. Trimming at V came to 0 bases and at J to 3 bases, leaving 8 bases not matched to a gene. The DNA of the CDR3 is TGTGCCAGCAGCTTAGCAGGACGGCGGGAGTTCTACAATGAGCAGTTCTTC. Amino acid sequence: CASSLAGRREFYNEQFF.

The chain combines TRBV6-2 or TRBV6-3 with TRBJ2-6, with D possibly TRBD1 on 5 matching bases. V was trimmed by 0 bases and J by 2 bases, leaving 5 bases between them. In germline, CDR1 is MNHEY, CDR2 SVGEGT. The CDR3 spans 15 residues. The CDR3 coding sequence is TGTGCCAGCAGTTACTCAGGGGCTGGGGCCAACGTCCTGACTTTC. Translating gives CASSYSGAGANVLTF.

V and J are TRBV7-2 and TRBJ1-4; the match to TRBD1 covers 7 bases. CDR3 length: 16 amino acids. Looked up from germline, CDR1 is SGHTA and CDR2 is FQGNSA. J gave up 5 bases and V 5 bases, and 11 bases lay outside the gene matches. CDR3 protein: CASSPTSTGLNEKLFF. CDR3 in DNA: TGTGCCAGCAGCCCAACGTCGACAGGGTTAAATGAAAAACTGTTTTTT.